This T cell receptor beta chain was captured by sequencing in a study of cytomegalovirus exposure and HLA in healthy donors. As for the study in general: A previous analysis identified about 110 million unique TCR beta sequences derived from around 180 million T cells. Study results and limitations: Reportedly, a later analysis found an Asian-associated ancestry cluster had fewer N-insertions than the approximately 700-donor mean. The authors considered a cluster of highly shared sequence variants likely to be a sequencing artifact.

The PCR ran on 60 Vbeta and 13 Jbeta primers. Authors' data handling: Among the unique TCR beta chains that a later analysis counted, 70 million to 85 million in all, 10 million to 13 million were shared. TCRdb's table, derived via immunoSEQ multiplex PCR, lists solely in-frame clones and lacks some. The V and J calls and clone size are taken from that table; D and trimming were inferred from the DNA. Seen here are some 130,000 clones, approximately 71% observed once, and the top ten hold roughly 2%. There are 16 residues in the CDR3. Germline V gene data show CDR1 as SGDLS and CDR2 as YYNGEE. With V trimmed by 3 bases and J by 6 bases, 10 bases remained unmatched. For this clone: Antigen specificity is unknown.

The sequence was collected from a man in his thirties or forties in good health and CMV-seronegative. The specimen was PBMCs. V usage is TRBV9 and J usage is TRBJ2-1, with 9 bases aligning to TRBD2. CDR3 DNA sequence: TGTGCCAGCAGCGCAGGTCGACTAGCGGAACTCAATGAGCAGTTCTTC. Protein: CASSAGRLAELNEQFF.